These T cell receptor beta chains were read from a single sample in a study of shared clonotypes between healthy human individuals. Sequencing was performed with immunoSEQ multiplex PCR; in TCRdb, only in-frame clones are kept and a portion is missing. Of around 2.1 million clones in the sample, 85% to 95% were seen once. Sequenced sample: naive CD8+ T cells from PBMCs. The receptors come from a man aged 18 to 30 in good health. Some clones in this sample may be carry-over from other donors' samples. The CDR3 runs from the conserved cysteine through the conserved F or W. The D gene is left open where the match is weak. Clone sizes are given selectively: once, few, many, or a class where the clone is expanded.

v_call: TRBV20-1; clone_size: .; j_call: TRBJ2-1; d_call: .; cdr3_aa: CSARNEQFF; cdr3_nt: TGCAGTGCTAGAAATGAGCAGTTCTTC
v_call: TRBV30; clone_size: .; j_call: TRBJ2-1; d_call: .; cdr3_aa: CAWTVDNEQFF; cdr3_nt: TGTGCCTGGACTGTCGACAATGAGCAGTTCTTC
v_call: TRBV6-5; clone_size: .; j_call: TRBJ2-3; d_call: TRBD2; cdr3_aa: CASSPGTRDTDTQYF; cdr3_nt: TGTGCCAGCAGTCCCGGGACTAGAGACACAGATACGCAGTATTTT
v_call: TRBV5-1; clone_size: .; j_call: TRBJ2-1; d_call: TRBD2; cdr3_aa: CASSLLAGEMNEQFF; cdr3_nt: TGCGCCAGCAGCCTGCTAGCGGGAGAGATGAATGAGCAGTTCTTC
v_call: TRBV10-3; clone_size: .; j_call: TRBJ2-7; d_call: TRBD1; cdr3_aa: CAIRTGGGQYEQYF; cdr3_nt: TGTGCCATCAGGACAGGGGGCGGTCAGTACGAGCAGTACTTC
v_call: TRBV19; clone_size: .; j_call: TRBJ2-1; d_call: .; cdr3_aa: CASSILSDNEQFF; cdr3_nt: TGTGCCAGTAGTATACTCTCTGACAATGAGCAGTTCTTC
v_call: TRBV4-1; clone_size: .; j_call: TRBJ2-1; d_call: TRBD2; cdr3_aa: CASSQRTSGSSYNEQFF; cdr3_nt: TGCGCCAGCAGCCAGAGGACTAGCGGGAGCTCCTACAATGAGCAGTTCTTC
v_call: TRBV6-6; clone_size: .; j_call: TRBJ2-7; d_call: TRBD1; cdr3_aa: CASTLRQGAHEQYF; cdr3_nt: TGTGCCAGCACCCTACGACAGGGGGCCCACGAGCAGTACTTC
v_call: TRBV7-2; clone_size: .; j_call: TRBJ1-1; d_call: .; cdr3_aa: CASSYPIGRFTEAFF; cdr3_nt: TGTGCCAGCAGCTACCCCATTGGTAGGTTTACTGAAGCTTTCTTT
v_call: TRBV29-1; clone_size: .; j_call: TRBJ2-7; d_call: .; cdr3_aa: CSVEDGQGEAYEQYF; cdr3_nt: TGCAGCGTTGAAGATGGCCAGGGAGAAGCCTACGAGCAGTACTTC
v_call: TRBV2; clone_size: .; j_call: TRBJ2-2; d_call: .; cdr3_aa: CATLGGTGELFF; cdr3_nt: TGTGCCACCCTCGGGGGCACCGGGGAGCTGTTTTTT
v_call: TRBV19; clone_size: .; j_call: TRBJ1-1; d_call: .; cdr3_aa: CASSITQGQTEAFF; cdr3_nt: TGTGCCAGTAGTATTACCCAGGGGCAAACTGAAGCTTTCTTT
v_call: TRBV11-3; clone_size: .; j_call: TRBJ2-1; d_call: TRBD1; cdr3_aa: CASSQNRGWEQFF; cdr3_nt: TGTGCCAGCAGCCAAAACAGGGGGTGGGAGCAGTTCTTC
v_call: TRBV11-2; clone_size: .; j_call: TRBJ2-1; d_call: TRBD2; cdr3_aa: CASSFSTSGRNNEQFF; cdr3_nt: TGTGCCAGCAGCTTTTCGACTAGCGGGAGAAACAATGAGCAGTTCTTC
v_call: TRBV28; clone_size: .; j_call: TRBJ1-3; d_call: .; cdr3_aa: CASSLVLAVRGTIYF; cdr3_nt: TGTGCCAGCAGTTTGGTTCTGGCAGTCCGAGGCACCATATATTTT
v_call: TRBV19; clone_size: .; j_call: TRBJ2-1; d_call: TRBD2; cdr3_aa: CASSIYGLAGGNEQFF; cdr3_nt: TGTGCCAGTAGTATCTACGGACTAGCGGGAGGGAATGAGCAGTTCTTC
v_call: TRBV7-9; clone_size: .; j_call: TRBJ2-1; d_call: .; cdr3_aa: CASSAMGLNEQFF; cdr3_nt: TGTGCCAGCAGCGCGATGGGCTTGAATGAGCAGTTCTTC
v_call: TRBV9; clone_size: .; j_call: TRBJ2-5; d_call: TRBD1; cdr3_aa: CASSIGTGRVTQYF; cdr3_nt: TGTGCCAGCAGCATAGGGACAGGGCGGGTGACCCAGTACTTC
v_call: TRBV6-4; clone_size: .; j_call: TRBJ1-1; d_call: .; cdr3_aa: CASSDSWGPGGTEAFF; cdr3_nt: TGTGCCAGCAGTGACTCTTGGGGGCCTGGTGGCACTGAAGCTTTCTTT
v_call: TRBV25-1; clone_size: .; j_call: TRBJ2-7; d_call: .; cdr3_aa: CASTPTGSYEQYF; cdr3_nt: TGTGCCAGCACCCCGACCGGCTCCTACGAGCAGTACTTC
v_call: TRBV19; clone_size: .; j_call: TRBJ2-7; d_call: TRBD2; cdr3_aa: CASRPLGLAGAHEQYF; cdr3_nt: TGTGCCAGTAGACCGCTCGGACTAGCGGGAGCCCACGAGCAGTACTTC
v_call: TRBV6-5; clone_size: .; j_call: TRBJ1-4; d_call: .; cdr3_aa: CASSKRHNEKLFF; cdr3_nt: TGTGCCAGCAGTAAACGACATAATGAAAAACTGTTTTTT
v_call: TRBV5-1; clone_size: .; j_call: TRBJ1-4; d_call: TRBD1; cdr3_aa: CASSPDRAATNEKLFF; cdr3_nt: TGCGCCAGCAGCCCCGACAGGGCTGCAACTAATGAAAAACTGTTTTTT
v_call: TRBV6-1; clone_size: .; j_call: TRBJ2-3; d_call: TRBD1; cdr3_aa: CASSEQGGRTRRDTQYF; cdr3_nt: TGTGCCAGCAGTGAACAAGGGGGCAGAACACGTCGGGATACGCAGTATTTT
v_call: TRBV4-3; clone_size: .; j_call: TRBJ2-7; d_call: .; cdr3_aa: CASSQDPGRNYEQYF; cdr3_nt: TGCGCCAGCAGCCAAGATCCGGGCCGAAACTACGAGCAGTACTTC
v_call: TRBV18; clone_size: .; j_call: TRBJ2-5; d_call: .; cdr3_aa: CASSPLQETQYF; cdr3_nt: TGTGCCAGCTCACCCCTTCAAGAGACCCAGTACTTC
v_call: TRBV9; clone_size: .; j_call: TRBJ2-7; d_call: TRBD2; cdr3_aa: CASSVAGGPPYEQYF; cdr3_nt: TGTGCCAGCAGCGTAGCGGGAGGCCCCCCCTACGAGCAGTACTTC
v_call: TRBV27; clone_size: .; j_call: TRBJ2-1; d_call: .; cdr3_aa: CASSLEGRDEQFF; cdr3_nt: TGTGCCAGCAGTTTGGAGGGGCGGGATGAGCAGTTCTTC
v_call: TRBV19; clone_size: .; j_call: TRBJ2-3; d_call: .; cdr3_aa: CASSIDRGADTQYF; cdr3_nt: TGTGCCAGTAGTATAGACAGGGGAGCAGATACGCAGTATTTT
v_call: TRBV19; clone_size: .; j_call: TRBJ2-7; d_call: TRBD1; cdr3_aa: CASSKRDKGAWPNGEQYF; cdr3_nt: TGTGCCAGTAGCAAACGGGACAAGGGGGCCTGGCCGAATGGAGAGCAGTACTTC
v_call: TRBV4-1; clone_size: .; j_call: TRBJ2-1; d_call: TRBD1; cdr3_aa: CASSLRDRGSLFEQFF; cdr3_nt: TGCGCCAGCAGCCTTCGGGACAGGGGGTCTTTGTTTGAGCAGTTCTTC
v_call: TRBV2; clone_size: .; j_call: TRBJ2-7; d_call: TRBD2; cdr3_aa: CASKVAGDWEQYF; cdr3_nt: TGTGCCAGCAAGGTAGCGGGAGATTGGGAGCAGTACTTC
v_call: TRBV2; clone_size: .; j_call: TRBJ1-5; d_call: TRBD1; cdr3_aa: CASSGQGAFFLQPQHF; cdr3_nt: TGTGCCAGCAGTGGACAGGGGGCGTTTTTTCTTCAGCCCCAGCATTTT
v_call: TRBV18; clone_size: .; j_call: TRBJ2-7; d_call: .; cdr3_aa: CASSPPLIYEQYF; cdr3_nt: TGTGCCAGCTCACCTCCTCTTATCTACGAGCAGTACTTC
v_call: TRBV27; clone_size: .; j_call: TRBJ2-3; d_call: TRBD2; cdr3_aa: CASSLYRGLADTDTQYF; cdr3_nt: TGTGCCAGCAGTTTATATAGGGGACTAGCGGACACAGATACGCAGTATTTT
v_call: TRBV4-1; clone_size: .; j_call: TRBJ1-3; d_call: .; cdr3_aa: CASSQVVGTGNTIYF; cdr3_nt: TGCGCCAGCAGCCAAGTTGTGGGGACTGGAAACACCATATATTTT
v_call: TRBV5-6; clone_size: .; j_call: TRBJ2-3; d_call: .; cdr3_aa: CASSLGGDTQYF; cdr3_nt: TGTGCCAGCAGCTTGGGGGGAGATACGCAGTATTTT
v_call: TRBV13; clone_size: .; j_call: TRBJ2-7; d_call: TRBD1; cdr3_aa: CASSTTGTGDEQYF; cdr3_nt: TGTGCCAGCAGCACCACCGGGACAGGGGACGAGCAGTACTTC
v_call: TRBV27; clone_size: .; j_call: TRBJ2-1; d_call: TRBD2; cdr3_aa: CASSLSPSGRSYNEQFF; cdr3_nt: TGTGCCAGCAGTTTATCGCCTAGCGGGAGGTCCTACAATGAGCAGTTCTTC
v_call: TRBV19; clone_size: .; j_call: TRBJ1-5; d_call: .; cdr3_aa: CASSTYLGSNQPQHF; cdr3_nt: TGTGCCAGTAGTACCTACCTGGGGAGCAATCAGCCCCAGCATTTT
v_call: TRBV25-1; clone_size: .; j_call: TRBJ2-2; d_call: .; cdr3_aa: CASSEIPGTGELFF; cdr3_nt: TGTGCCAGCAGTGAAATCCCCGGGACCGGGGAGCTGTTTTTT
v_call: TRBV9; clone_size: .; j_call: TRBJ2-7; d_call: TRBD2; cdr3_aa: CASSVGGSPGLAGSYEQYF; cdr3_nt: TGTGCCAGCAGCGTAGGCGGCAGCCCGGGACTAGCGGGATCCTACGAGCAGTACTTC
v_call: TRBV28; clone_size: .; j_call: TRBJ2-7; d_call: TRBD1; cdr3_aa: CASSASGTGGEQYF; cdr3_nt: TGTGCCAGCAGTGCCTCCGGGACAGGGGGCGAGCAGTACTTC
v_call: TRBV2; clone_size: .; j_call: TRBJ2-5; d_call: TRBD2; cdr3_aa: CARETSGTETQYF; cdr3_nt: TGTGCCCGCGAGACTAGCGGGACGGAGACCCAGTACTTC
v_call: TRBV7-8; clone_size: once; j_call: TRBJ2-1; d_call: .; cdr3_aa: CASSLLTGLYSSYNEQFF; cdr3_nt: TGTGCCAGCAGCTTATTGACAGGCCTCTACAGCTCCTACAATGAGCAGTTCTTC
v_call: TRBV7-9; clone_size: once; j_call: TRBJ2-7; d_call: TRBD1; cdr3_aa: CASSLGQGSKIDEQYF; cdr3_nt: TGTGCCAGCAGCTTAGGACAGGGGAGTAAGATAGACGAGCAGTACTTC
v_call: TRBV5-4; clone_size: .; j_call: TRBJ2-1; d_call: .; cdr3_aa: CASSHTGQRYEQFF; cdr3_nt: TGTGCCAGCAGCCATACAGGTCAAAGGTATGAGCAGTTCTTC
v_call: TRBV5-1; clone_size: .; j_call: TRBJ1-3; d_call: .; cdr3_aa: CASSPDRTQNTIYF; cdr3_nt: TGCGCCAGCAGTCCCGACAGGACACAAAACACCATATATTTT
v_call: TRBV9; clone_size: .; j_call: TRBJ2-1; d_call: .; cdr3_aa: CASTLGGSSYNEQFF; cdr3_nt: TGTGCCAGCACGCTAGGTGGGAGTTCGTACAATGAGCAGTTCTTC
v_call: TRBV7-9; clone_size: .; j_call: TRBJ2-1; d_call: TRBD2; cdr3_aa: CASSSREGRDNEQFF; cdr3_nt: TGTGCCAGCAGCTCACGGGAGGGTAGGGACAATGAGCAGTTCTTC
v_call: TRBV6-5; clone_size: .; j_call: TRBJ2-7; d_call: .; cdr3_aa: CASRPGPSYEQYF; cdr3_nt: TGTGCCAGCAGGCCCGGGCCTTCCTACGAGCAGTACTTC
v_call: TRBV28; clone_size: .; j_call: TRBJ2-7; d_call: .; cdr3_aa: CASSLRWERYEQYF; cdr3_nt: TGTGCCAGCAGTTTAAGGTGGGAACGCTACGAGCAGTACTTC
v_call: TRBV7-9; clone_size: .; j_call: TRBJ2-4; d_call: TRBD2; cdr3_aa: CASSPAGGNIQYF; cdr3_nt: TGTGCCAGCAGCCCCGCGGGGGGAAACATTCAGTACTTC
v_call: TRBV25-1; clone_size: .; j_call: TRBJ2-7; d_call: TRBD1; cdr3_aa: CASSKSGRDRGQYEQYF; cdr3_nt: TGTGCCAGCAGTAAATCTGGGCGGGACAGGGGGCAGTACGAGCAGTACTTC
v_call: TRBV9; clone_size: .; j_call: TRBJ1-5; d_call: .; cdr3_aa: CASSPSERQPQHF; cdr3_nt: TGTGCCAGCAGCCCCTCCGAGCGTCAGCCCCAGCATTTT